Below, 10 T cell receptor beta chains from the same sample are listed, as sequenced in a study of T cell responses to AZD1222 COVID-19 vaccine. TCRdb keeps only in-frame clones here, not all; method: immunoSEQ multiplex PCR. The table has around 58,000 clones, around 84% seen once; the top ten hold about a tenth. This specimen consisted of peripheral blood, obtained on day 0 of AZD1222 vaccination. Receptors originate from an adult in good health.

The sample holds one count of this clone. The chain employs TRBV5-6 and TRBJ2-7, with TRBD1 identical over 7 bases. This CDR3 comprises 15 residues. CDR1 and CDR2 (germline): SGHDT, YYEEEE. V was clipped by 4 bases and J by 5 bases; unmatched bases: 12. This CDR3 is CASSLPGQVPNEQYF. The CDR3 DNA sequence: TGTGCCAGCAGCCTACCCGGACAGGTGCCTAACGAGCAGTACTTC.

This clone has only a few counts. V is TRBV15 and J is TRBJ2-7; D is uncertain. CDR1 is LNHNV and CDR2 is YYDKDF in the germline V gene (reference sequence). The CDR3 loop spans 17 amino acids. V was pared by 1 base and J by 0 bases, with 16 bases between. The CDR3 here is CATSRAHASPSSYEQYF. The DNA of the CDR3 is TGTGCCACCAGCAGAGCCCATGCCAGCCCGAGCTCCTACGAGCAGTACTTC. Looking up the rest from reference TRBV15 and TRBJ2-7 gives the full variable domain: DAMVIQNPRYQVTQFGKPVTLSCSQTLNHNVMYWYQQKSSQAPKLLFHYYDKDFNNEADTPDNFQSRRPNTSFCFLDIRSPGLGDTAMYLCATSRAHASPSSYEQYFGPGTRLTVT.

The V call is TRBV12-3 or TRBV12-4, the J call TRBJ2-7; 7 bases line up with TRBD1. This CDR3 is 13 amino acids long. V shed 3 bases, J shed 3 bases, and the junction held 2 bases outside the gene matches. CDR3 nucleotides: TGTGCCAGCAGTTTGGGACAGAACTACGAGCAGTACTTC. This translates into CASSLGQNYEQYF.

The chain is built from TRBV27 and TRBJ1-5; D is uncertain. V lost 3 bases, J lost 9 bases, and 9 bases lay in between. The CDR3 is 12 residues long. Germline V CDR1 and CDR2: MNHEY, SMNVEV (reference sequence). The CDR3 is CASSLASGPQHF. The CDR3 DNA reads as TGTGCCAGCAGTTTGGCCTCAGGGCCCCAGCATTTT.

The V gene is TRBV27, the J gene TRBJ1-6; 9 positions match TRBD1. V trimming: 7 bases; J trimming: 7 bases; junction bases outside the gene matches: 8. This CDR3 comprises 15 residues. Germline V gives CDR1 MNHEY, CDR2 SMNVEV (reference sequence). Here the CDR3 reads CASTWTGVTNSPLHF. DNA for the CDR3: TGTGCCAGCACCTGGACAGGGGTTACGAATTCACCCCTCCACTTT.

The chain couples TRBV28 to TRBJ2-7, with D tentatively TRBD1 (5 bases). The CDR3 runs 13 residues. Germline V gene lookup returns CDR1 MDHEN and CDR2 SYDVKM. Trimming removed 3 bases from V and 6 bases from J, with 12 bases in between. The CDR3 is CASSLGRVAEQYF. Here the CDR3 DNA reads TGTGCCAGCAGTTTGGGCAGGGTAGCCGAGCAGTACTTC.

This CDR3 is CASSQLAGGDSNQPQHF. In nucleotides, the CDR3 is TGTGCCAGCAGCCAATTGGCTGGAGGGGATAGCAATCAGCCCCAGCATTTT. The J gene is TRBJ1-5, the V gene TRBV16, with TRBD1 as a possible D gene (5 bases). CDR1 is KGHSY, CDR2 FQNENV, per germline. The ends were cut back, 1 base at V and 0 bases at J, with 13 bases in the middle. The CDR3 is made up of 17 amino acids.

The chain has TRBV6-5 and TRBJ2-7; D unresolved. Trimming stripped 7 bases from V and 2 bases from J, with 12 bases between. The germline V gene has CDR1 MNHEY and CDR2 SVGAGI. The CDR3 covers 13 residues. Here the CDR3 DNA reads TGTGCCAGCACGGAAATGGGCACCTACGAGCAGTACTTC. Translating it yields CASTEMGTYEQYF.

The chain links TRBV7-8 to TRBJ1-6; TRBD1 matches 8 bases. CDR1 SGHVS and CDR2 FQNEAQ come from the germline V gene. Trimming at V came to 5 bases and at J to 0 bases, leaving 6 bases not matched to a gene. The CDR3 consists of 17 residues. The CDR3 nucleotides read TGTGCCAGCAGCCCCCGGACAGGGAGCTCCTATAATTCACCCCTCCACTTT. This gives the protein CASSPRTGSSYNSPLHF.

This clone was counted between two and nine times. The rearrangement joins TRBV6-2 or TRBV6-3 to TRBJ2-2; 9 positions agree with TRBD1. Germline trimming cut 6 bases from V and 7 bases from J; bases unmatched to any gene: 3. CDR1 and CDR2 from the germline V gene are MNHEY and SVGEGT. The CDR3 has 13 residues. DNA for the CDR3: TGTGCCAGCAGCGACAGGGGGAACGGGGAGCTGTTTTTT. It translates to CASSDRGNGELFF.